The clone carrying this T cell receptor beta chain appeared many times. The data were taken from a study of CD8+CD57+ T cells in acquired aplastic anemia. Sequencing involved patients with CD8+CD57+ cell expansion previously shown by flow cytometry. Genomic DNA constituted the template upon which TCR beta VDJ and CDR3 profiling was performed. From the reads, TCRdb called clonotypes with MiXCR, one entry per CDR3 protein. The data hold about 160,000 distinct CDR3 sequences, with 40% to 55% observed a single time. The receptor comes from a human donor with aplastic anemia. The sequenced sample was sorted CD4+, CD8+, or CD8+CD57+ T cells (not recorded which) from PBMCs.

CDR3 sequence (DNA): TGCAGTGCTAGGCGGGGGGTTTCCGATCAGCCCCAGCATTTT. Translating it yields CSARRGVSDQPQHF. V gene TRBV20-1 combines with J gene TRBJ1-5, with D possibly being TRBD1 (5 bases). This CDR3 contains 14 residues. V dropped 3 bases and J dropped 5 bases, with 14 bases sitting between them. Germline V gene sequence: CDR1 DFQATT, CDR2 SNEGSKA (reference sequence).